This is a list of T cell receptor beta chains from one sample in a study of T cells expressing NK-cell markers. TCRdb reprocessed the 5' RACE reads, keeping one entry per CDR3 protein, no DNA. Its table lists roughly 180,000 distinct CDR3 sequences. The sample comprised blood T cells: a sorted CD56 or NKG2C T cell subset, CD4+ or CD8+ T cells, or bulk PBMC T cells (not recorded which). These receptors were obtained from a man aged 18-70 years in good health. CDR3s include the opening cysteine and the closing phenylalanine or tryptophan. Fields, in order: V gene, J gene, CDR3 protein.

TRBV7-2,TRBJ2-1,CASSLDSGLAWNEQFF
TRBV7-9,TRBJ1-4,CASSWGGRNEKLFF
TRBV3-1,TRBJ1-1,CASSPGTGWDTEAFF
TRBV27,TRBJ2-2,CASSLGGRGELFF
TRBV18,TRBJ2-5,CASSPDDRETQYF
TRBV7-8,TRBJ2-2,CASSLGGANTGELFF
TRBV27,TRBJ2-7,CASSASYRGRGSFYEQYF
TRBV27,TRBJ2-7,CASREGFFSSYEQYF
TRBV7-9,TRBJ2-1,CASSLTAVVYNEQFF
TRBV5-1,TRBJ2-1,CASSFDQNNEQFF
TRBV2,TRBJ2-3,CASSEGQTQSTDTQYF
TRBV28,TRBJ2-1,CASSGQGADHEQFF
TRBV4-1,TRBJ2-1,CASSQTTGSSYNEQFF
TRBV25-1,TRBJ2-5,CASGVWTVRQETQYF
TRBV6-2/TRBV6-3,TRBJ2-5,CASSYRGVQETQYF
TRBV6-1,TRBJ2-2,CASRLAGGSVTGELFF
TRBV6-1,TRBJ1-5,CASSEARGAGQPQHF
TRBV4-1,TRBJ2-7,CASSQKVLYEQYF
TRBV14,TRBJ2-7,CASSAPGQGPYEQYF
TRBV6-6,TRBJ1-1,CASSYSNLSEAFF
TRBV2,TRBJ1-1,CASSEGGGWTITEAFF
TRBV20-1,TRBJ2-7,CSARDIGDAYEQYF
TRBV20-1,TRBJ1-4,CSARDLRDGVEKLFF
TRBV9,TRBJ2-7,CASSPFASGGYEQYF
TRBV5-5,TRBJ2-7,CASSLEGTIEQYF
TRBV7-3,TRBJ2-1,CASSFGGSGGYNEQFF
TRBV5-4,TRBJ2-7,CASSLGRGLPYEQYF
TRBV3-1,TRBJ2-1,CASSPGGEPYNEQFF
TRBV28,TRBJ1-2,CASSFSSQGGGTF
TRBV6-1,TRBJ1-2,CASSRHRDREYSNYGYTF
TRBV7-8,TRBJ2-1,CASSLVIYGQGGDEQFF
TRBV5-4,TRBJ1-2,CASSPWTGTDYGYTF
TRBV7-9,TRBJ2-1,CASSYSGSRNEQFF
TRBV28,TRBJ2-1,CASRPTGWNEQFF
TRBV20-1,TRBJ2-2,CSARDEAATGELFF
TRBV5-1,TRBJ1-5,CASRPGQGNQPQHF